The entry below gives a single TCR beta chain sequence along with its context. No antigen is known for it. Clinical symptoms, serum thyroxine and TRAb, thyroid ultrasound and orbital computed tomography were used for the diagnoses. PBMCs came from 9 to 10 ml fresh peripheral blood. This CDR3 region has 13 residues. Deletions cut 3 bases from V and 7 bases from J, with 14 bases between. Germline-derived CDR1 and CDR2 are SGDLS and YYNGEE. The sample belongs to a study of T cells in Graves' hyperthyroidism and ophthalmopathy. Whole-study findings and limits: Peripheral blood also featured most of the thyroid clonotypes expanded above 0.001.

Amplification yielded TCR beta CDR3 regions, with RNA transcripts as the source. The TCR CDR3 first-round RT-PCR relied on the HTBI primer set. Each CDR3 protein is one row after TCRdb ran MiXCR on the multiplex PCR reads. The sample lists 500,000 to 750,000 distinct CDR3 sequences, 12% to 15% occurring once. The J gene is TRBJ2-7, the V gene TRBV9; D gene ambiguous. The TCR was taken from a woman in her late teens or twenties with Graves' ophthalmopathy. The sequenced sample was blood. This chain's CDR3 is CASSDPVGREQYF. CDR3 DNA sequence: TGTGCCAGCAGCGACCCAGTAGGTCGAGAGCAGTACTTC.